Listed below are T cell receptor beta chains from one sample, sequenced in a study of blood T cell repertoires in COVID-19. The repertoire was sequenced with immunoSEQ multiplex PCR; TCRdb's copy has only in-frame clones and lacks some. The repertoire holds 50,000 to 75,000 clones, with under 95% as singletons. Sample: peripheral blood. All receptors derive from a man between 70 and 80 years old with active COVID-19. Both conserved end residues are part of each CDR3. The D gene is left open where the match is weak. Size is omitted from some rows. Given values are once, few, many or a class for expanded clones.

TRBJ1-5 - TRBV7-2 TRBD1 TGTGCCAGCAGCTTGGGACAGGGGGAATATCAGCCCCAGCATTTT CASSLGQGEYQPQHF
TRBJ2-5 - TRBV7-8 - TGTGCCAGCAGCGTCCAAACAGGCGGCACCCAGTACTTC CASSVQTGGTQYF
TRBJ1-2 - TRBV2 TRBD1 TGTGCCAGCAAACCCGGGACAGGGGTGGACTATGGCTACACCTTC CASKPGTGVDYGYTF
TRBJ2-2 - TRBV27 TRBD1 TGTGCCAGCAGTACGGGACAGAAAAAGAGCGGGGAGCTGTTTTTT CASSTGQKKSGELFF
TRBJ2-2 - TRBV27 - TGTGCCAGCATCCCCGGGGGTAGCACCGGGGAGCTGTTTTTT CASIPGGSTGELFF
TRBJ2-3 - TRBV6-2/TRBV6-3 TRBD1 TGTGCCAGCAGTGACGGACAGGGGATGGCAGATACGCAGTATTTT CASSDGQGMADTQYF
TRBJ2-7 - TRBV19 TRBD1 TGTGCCAGTAGTATAAGGACAGGGTCCTACGAGCAGTACTTC CASSIRTGSYEQYF
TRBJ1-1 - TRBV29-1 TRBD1 TGCAGCGTCAACGACAGGGGCTTGGACACTGAAGCTTTCTTT CSVNDRGLDTEAFF
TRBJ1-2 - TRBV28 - TGTGCCAGCAGTTTATCAGGGGCGCTTGGCTACACCTTC CASSLSGALGYTF
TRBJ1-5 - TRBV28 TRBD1 TGTGCCAGCAGTAAGATGACAGGGGGCGTTAGCAATCAGCCCCAGCATTTT CASSKMTGGVSNQPQHF
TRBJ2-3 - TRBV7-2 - TGTGCCAGCAGCTTGTTTGGAGGAAGCACAGATACGCAGTATTTT CASSLFGGSTDTQYF
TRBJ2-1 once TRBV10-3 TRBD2 TGTGCCATCAATTCCGGCGGGGGTGACTACAATGAGCAGTTCTTC CAINSGGGDYNEQFF
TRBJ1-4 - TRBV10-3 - TGTGCCATCAGAGAAACAAGAAATGAAAAACTGTTTTTT CAIRETRNEKLFF
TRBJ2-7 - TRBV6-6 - TGTGCCAGCAGTTACTCGGCAGACTACGAGCAGTACTTC CASSYSADYEQYF
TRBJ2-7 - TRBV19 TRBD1 TGTGCCAGTAGTTCCTGGACAGGATCCTACGAGCAGTACTTC CASSSWTGSYEQYF
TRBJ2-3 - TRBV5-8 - TGTGCCAGCAGAAAACTAGTACCGACAGATACGCAGTATTTT CASRKLVPTDTQYF
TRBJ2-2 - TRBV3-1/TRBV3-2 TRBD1 TGTGCCAGCAGCCAATTGGGACAGGGAAAGACCGGGGAGCTGTTTTTT CASSQLGQGKTGELFF
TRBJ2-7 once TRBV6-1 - TGTGCCAGCAGTGAGAGACAGGCCTCCTACGAGCAGTACTTC CASSERQASYEQYF
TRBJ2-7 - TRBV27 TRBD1 TGTGCCAGCAGTACCCTGGACAGGGCGGGGGAGCAGTACTTC CASSTLDRAGEQYF
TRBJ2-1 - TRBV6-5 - TGTGCCAGCAAGCGTGCCAATGAGCAGTTCTTC CASKRANEQFF
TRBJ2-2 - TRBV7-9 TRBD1 TGTGCCAGCAGCTTTTCGACAGGGGGCACCGGGGAGCTGTTTTTT CASSFSTGGTGELFF
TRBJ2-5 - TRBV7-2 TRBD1 TGTGCCAGCAGCTTAATGGGGGACAGACAAGAGACCCAGTACTTC CASSLMGDRQETQYF
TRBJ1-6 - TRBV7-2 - TGTGCCAGCAGCTTAGCAACTAGTACGTCCATGTCCCTCCACTTT CASSLATSTSMSLHF
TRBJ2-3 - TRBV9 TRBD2 TGTGCCAGCAGCGTCTCTCCCTCGGAGGCGGGGGGCGCAGATACGCAGTATTTT CASSVSPSEAGGADTQYF
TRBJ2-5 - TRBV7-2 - TGTGCCAGCAGTGTGGGGCCGGTATCGGAGACCCAGTACTTC CASSVGPVSETQYF
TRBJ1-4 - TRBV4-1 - TGCGCCAGCAGCCTCCCGAATGAAAAACTGTTTTTT CASSLPNEKLFF
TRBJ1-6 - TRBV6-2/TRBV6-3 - TGTGCCAGCAGTTTGCCGGACGGAGGCTATAATTCACCCCTCCACTTT CASSLPDGGYNSPLHF
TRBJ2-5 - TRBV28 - TGTGCCAGCAGTTTATCGGTGGTCCAAGAGACCCAGTACTTC CASSLSVVQETQYF
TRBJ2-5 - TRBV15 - TGTGCCACCAGCAGAGATAGGAGCTCGGAGACCCAGTACTTC CATSRDRSSETQYF
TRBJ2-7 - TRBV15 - TGTGCCACCAGCAGAGGGGGGGGCGCCTACGAGCAGTACTTC CATSRGGGAYEQYF
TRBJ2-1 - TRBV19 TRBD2 TGTGCCAGTAGCCGAGGGGCCGACGGGAGGGGGCAGTTCTTC CASSRGADGRGQFF
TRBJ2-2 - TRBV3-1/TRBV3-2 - TGTGCCAGCAGCCAAGTGGGGGGAGCCGGGGAGCTGTTTTTT CASSQVGGAGELFF
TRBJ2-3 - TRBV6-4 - TGTGCCAGCAGCGTACAGGGTTCCAGCACAGATACGCAGTATTTT CASSVQGSSTDTQYF
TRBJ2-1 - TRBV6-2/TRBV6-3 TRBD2 TGTGCCAGCAGTCCCGGGACTAGCGGGGGGTTCTTC CASSPGTSGGFF
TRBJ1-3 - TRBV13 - TGTGCCAGCAGCTTACAGGGCTCTGGAAACACCATATATTTT CASSLQGSGNTIYF
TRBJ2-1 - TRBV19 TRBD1 TGTGCCAGTAGTAGCCGACAGGGGAATGGGAATGAGCAGTTCTTC CASSSRQGNGNEQFF
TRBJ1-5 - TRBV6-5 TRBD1 TGTGCCGTAGCGAGGGGGCTCAATCAGCCCCAGCATTTT CAVARGLNQPQHF
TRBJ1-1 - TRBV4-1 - TGCGCCAGCAGCCAAGCCGGGGGGCAGACAGCAATGAACACTGAAGCTTTCTTT CASSQAGGQTAMNTEAFF
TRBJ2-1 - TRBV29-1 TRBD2 TGCAGCGTCTCCGGACTAGCGGGGGACCCGGGGGACAATGAGCAGTTCTTC CSVSGLAGDPGDNEQFF
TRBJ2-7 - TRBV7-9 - TGTGCCAGCAGCCCAGTCTCAGGCCAGAGCTCCTACGAGCAGTACTTC CASSPVSGQSSYEQYF